This T cell receptor (beta chain) emerged from a study of metastatic and nonmetastatic thyroid tumors. About the study: Repertoire data that came from the blood and tumor or nodule tissue of malignant and benign thyroid patients were compared.

In the original workflow: Built for papillary thyroid cancer, a distant-metastasis classifier drew on CDR3 differences across clinicopathological groups. TCRdb ran MiXCR on the PCR reads. TCRdb, rather than the study authors, made the V and J calls. The sample shows fewer than 25,000 clones, around 18% of them seen only once. All patients reached thyroid surgery having received no treatment beforehand. The V segment lost 5 bases and the J segment 7 bases; nucleotides outside the gene matches: 10. This CDR3 has 15 amino acids. In germline, CDR1 is PRHDT, CDR2 FYEKMQ (reference sequence). Findings of the study overall: Malignant thyroid tumors reportedly exceeded benign nodules significantly in TCR beta diversity, with the difference appearing in blood and tumor.

This clone was counted many times. Its antigen is unknown. This receptor was taken from a male donor with papillary thyroid cancer or a benign thyroid nodule (not recorded which). Some clones in this sample may be carry-over from other donors' samples. Sequenced input: blood. The J gene is TRBJ1-3, the V gene TRBV13; TRBD1 matches 8 bases. CDR3: CASSARTGFGNTIYF. Here the CDR3 DNA reads TGTGCCAGCAGCGCCCGGACAGGGTTTGGGAACACCATATATTTT.